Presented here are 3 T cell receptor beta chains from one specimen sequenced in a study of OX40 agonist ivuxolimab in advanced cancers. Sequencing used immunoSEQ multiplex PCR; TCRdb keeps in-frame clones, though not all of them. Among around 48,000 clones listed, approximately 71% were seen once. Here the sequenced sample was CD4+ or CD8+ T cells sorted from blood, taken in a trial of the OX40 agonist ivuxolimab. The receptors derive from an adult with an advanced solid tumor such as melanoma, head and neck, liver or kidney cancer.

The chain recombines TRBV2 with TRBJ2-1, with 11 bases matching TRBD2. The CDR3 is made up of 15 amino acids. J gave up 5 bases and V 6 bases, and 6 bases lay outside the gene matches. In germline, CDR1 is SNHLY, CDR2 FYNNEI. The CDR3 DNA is TGTGCCAGCAGAATGGGACTAGCGGTAAACAATGAGCAGTTCTTC. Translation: CASRMGLAVNNEQFF. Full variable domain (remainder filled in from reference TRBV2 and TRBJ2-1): EPEVTQTPSHQVTQMGQEVILRCVPISNHLYFYWYRQILGQKVEFLVSFYNNEISEKSEIFDDQFSVERPDGSNFTLKIRSTKLEDSAMYFCASRMGLAVNNEQFFGPGTRLTVL.

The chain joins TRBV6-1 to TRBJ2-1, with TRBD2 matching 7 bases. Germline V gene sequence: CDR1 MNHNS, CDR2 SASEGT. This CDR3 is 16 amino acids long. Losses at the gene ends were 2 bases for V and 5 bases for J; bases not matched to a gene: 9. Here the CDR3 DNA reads TGTGCCAGCAGTGAAACACGGGAGGTAAAAAACAATGAGCAGTTCTTC. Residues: CASSETREVKNNEQFF.

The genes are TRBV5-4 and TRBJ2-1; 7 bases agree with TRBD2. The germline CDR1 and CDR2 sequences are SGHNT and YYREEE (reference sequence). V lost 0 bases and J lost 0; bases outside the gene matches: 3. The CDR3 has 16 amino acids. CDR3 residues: CASSLAGGSSYNEQFF. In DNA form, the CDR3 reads TGTGCCAGCAGCTTGGCGGGCGGGAGCTCCTACAATGAGCAGTTCTTC.